This TCR beta chain was sequenced during a study of shared clonotypes between healthy human individuals. Naive CD8 populations comprised CD45RO-negative cells positively selected for CCR7, excluding terminally differentiated effector memory CD45RA+ cells. As for this clone: Its antigen remains unknown.

Findings of the study overall: Sequencing depth was expected to influence donor clonotype sharing. It was the non-shared clonotypes that had lower generation probabilities than clonotypes shared by all four donors. Investigators collected only blood, and repertoires in tissues likely differ.

The CDR3 is made up of 15 amino acids. Produced via immunoSEQ multiplex PCR; TCRdb's table is partial and in-frame only. Counted here are about 2.1 million clones, just over 90% occurring once; the ten biggest clones make up 1.5% to 2%. This TCR was recovered from a man younger than 35 in good health. Some clones in this sample may be carry-over from other donors' samples. The sample was naive CD8+ T cells from PBMCs. The chain uses TRBV21-1 and TRBJ2-7; no check of the table's D call, TRBD1, against the DNA was made. TRBV21-1 is an annotated pseudogene. CDR3 bases: TGTGCCAGCAGCCACACCCAGGGAACCTCCTACGAGCAGTACTTC. Translated: CASSHTQGTSYEQYF.